These T cell receptor beta chains were read from a single sample in a study of technical replicates of blood from several donors. Sequencing was performed with immunoSEQ multiplex PCR; in TCRdb, only in-frame clones are kept and a portion is missing. This table holds 66,000 or so clones, more than 75% found once. The source material was PBMCs. The origin of the receptors is a human donor in good health. Some clones in this sample may be carry-over from other donors' samples. Each CDR3 is given with its conserved first and last residue. The order of the fields is J gene, clone size, D gene, V gene, CDR3 DNA, CDR3 protein. A D gene is named only where the DNA matches it firmly. Some rows have no size entry. The others give once, few or many, or a class for an expanded clone.

TRBJ1-3 - - TRBV5-6 TGTGCCAGCAGCTTGTTTGCGGCCTCTGGAAACACCATATATTTT CASSLFAASGNTIYF
TRBJ2-7 - - TRBV5-1 TGCGCCAGCAGCTTGGAGGGACAAGCCTACGAGCAGTACTTC CASSLEGQAYEQYF
TRBJ2-7 - - TRBV7-9 TGTGCCAGCAGCGCCCGACAAGACTACGAGCAGTACTTC CASSARQDYEQYF
TRBJ1-5 - - TRBV2 TGTGCCAGCAGTGAAGGACACGGTCAGCCCCAGCATTTT CASSEGHGQPQHF
TRBJ2-5 - - TRBV7-2 TGTGCCAGCTCCCCGCGAGGGCCCTCCCAAGAGACCCAGTACTTC CASSPRGPSQETQYF
TRBJ2-3 - TRBD1 TRBV7-9 TGTGCCACCCTCCGGGACAGGGCCCCAGATACGCAGTATTTT CATLRDRAPDTQYF
TRBJ2-7 - TRBD2 TRBV9 TGTGCCAGCAGCGCGGCCGCCAGCGGGGCCTTCTACGAGCAGTACTTC CASSAAASGAFYEQYF
TRBJ1-1 - - TRBV6-6 TGTGCCAGCAGTTACGACGGGACATCTGTTGGAGCTTTCTTT CASSYDGTSVGAFF
TRBJ2-1 - - TRBV2 TGTGCCAGCAGTGAAAGGTCGGGGTCAGGCAATGAGCAGTTCTTC CASSERSGSGNEQFF
TRBJ1-1 once - TRBV2 TGTGCCACCGCAAGACAGGTCGGAAACACTGAAGCTTTCTTT CATARQVGNTEAFF
TRBJ1-5 once - TRBV19 TGTGCCAGTAGTATTGTTGGGGAGAATCAGCCCCAGCATTTT CASSIVGENQPQHF
TRBJ2-7 - - TRBV5-1 TGCGCCAGCAGCTTGGCGGACTACTACTACGAGCAGTACTTC CASSLADYYYEQYF
TRBJ1-5 - - TRBV27 TGTGCCAGCAGTTCGGGGATCTATCAGCCCCAGCATTTT CASSSGIYQPQHF
TRBJ2-1 - - TRBV7-6 TGTGCCAGCAGCTCCCCGCCAGGACTTGCTAGCTCCTACAATGAGCAGTTCTTC CASSSPPGLASSYNEQFF
TRBJ2-5 once - TRBV6-5 TGTGCCAGCAGTTACTCCGGGGTGAAAGAGACCCAGTACTTC CASSYSGVKETQYF
TRBJ2-1 - TRBD1 TRBV18 TGTGCCAGCTCACCGGGACAGCACAATGAGCAGTTCTTC CASSPGQHNEQFF
TRBJ1-1 - - TRBV6-1 TGTGCCAGCAGTGAAGGGCGGGCAGCTGAAGCTTTCTTT CASSEGRAAEAFF
TRBJ2-7 - TRBD1 TRBV7-6 TGTGCCAGCAGCCTAGGGACAGGGGGGGGCGAGCAGTACTTC CASSLGTGGGEQYF
TRBJ2-5 - - TRBV6-6 TGTGCCAGCAGCCGACAAGGTTGGGAGACCCAGTACTTC CASSRQGWETQYF
TRBJ2-5 few TRBD2 TRBV2 TGTGCCAGCAAATCGCGGGGGGGGAAAGAGACCCAGTACTTC CASKSRGGKETQYF
TRBJ1-4 once - TRBV25-1 TGTGCCAGCAGCCGCACAACAACTAATGAAAAACTGTTTTTT CASSRTTTNEKLFF
TRBJ2-7 - TRBD2 TRBV13 TGTGCCAGCAGCTTATGGGGTAGCGGGGGGGCCGAGCAGTACTTC CASSLWGSGGAEQYF
TRBJ2-3 - TRBD2 TRBV5-6 TGTGCCAGCAGCTATTCGAGCGGGGGGCTGAGCACAGATACGCAGTATTTT CASSYSSGGLSTDTQYF
TRBJ2-7 - TRBD2 TRBV25-1 TGTGCCAGCAGTGCCAGCGGGACTAGCGGGGCCTACGAGCAGTACTTC CASSASGTSGAYEQYF
TRBJ2-5 - TRBD2 TRBV7-9 TGTGCCAGCAGCTTACTAGCGGGAGGCTATGAAGAGACCCAGTACTTC CASSLLAGGYEETQYF
TRBJ2-2 - TRBD2 TRBV7-9 TGTGCCAGCAGCCCGGGACTAGCGGGGGGGCCCACCGGGGAGCTGTTTTTT CASSPGLAGGPTGELFF
TRBJ1-1 - TRBD1 TRBV5-1 TGCGCCAGCAGCGGGGGGACAGGGGCGAACACTGAAGCTTTCTTT CASSGGTGANTEAFF
TRBJ1-4 - - TRBV10-2 TGCGCCAGCAGGAAGGACGGGGCAACTAATGAAAAACTGTTTTTT CASRKDGATNEKLFF
TRBJ2-7 - TRBD1 TRBV9 TGTGCCAGCAGCGTGGGGGACAGCCCCTACGAGCAGTACTTC CASSVGDSPYEQYF
TRBJ1-2 - - TRBV5-6 TGTGCCAGCAGCTTGGGGGGGCTGGGCTATGGCTACACCTTC CASSLGGLGYGYTF
TRBJ2-2 - - TRBV21-1 TGTGCCAGCAGCAAACGGGGACAGGGGATAGGCGGGGAGCTGTTTTTT CASSKRGQGIGGELFF
TRBJ2-7 - - TRBV9 TGTGCCAGCAGCGTAGCTTCGGGAGCACGGGGCTACGAGCAGTACTTC CASSVASGARGYEQYF
TRBJ2-7 - - TRBV2 TGTGCCAGCGGGAGAGGAGGGCAGGCGTTATACGAGCAGTACTTC CASGRGGQALYEQYF
TRBJ1-4 once TRBD1 TRBV7-6 TGTGCCAGCAGCCTAGGGGGCCCAAAGGGGAAACTGTTTTTT CASSLGGPKGKLFF
TRBJ2-5 - - TRBV9 TGTGCCAGCAGCGGGTTCGGGTACCAAGAGACCCAGTACTTC CASSGFGYQETQYF
TRBJ2-7 - - TRBV10-3 TGTGCCATCGGGGTGGGACAACCCAGCTCCTACGAGCAGTACTTC CAIGVGQPSSYEQYF
TRBJ2-3 - - TRBV2 TGTGCGAGCAGGTTGGCGGGTCTAGCGCGAGGCACAGATACGCAGTATTTT CASRLAGLARGTDTQYF
TRBJ2-1 - TRBD2 TRBV30 TGTGCCTGGAGTGTATCGAGCGGGAACTACAATGAGCAGTTCTTC CAWSVSSGNYNEQFF
TRBJ2-1 - TRBD2 TRBV12-5 TGTGCTAGTGGCCACGGGACTAGCGGGAGGAATGAGCAGTTCTTC CASGHGTSGRNEQFF
TRBJ2-7 - - TRBV7-2 TGTGCCAGCAGCTTAGCCGATTCTCGGTACGAGCAGTACTTC CASSLADSRYEQYF
TRBJ2-4 - - TRBV7-8 TGTGCCAGCAGCCCGAGGCGAGGAATTCAGTACTTC CASSPRRGIQYF
TRBJ2-1 - TRBD1 TRBV27 TGTGCCAGCAGTTGGGACAGCAGCTCCTACAATGAGCAGTTCTTC CASSWDSSSYNEQFF
TRBJ1-2 - - TRBV5-4 TGTGCCAGCAGCTTCCCGGAGATCTATGGCTACACCTTC CASSFPEIYGYTF
TRBJ2-1 - - TRBV5-4 TGTGCCAGTTCCCCTCGGACTATCGTCAATGAGCAGTTCTTC CASSPRTIVNEQFF
TRBJ2-1 - TRBD2 TRBV5-8 TGTGCCAGCACCCCGGAGAATAGCGGGGGGACCAATGAGCAGTTCTTC CASTPENSGGTNEQFF
TRBJ2-1 - TRBD2 TRBV5-6 TGTGCCAGCAGCACCCTAGCGGGAGGCGCCTACAATGAGCAGTTCTTC CASSTLAGGAYNEQFF
TRBJ2-7 - TRBD2 TRBV7-2 TGTGCCAGCAGTCGTGGGACTAGCGGGAGCTACGAGCAGTACTTC CASSRGTSGSYEQYF
TRBJ2-1 - TRBD2 TRBV10-3 TGTGCCGCACGTGGGACTAGCGGAAATGAGCAGTTCTTC CAARGTSGNEQFF
TRBJ1-2 - TRBD1 TRBV19 TGTGCCAGTAGTACCCTGGACAGGTTTAACTATGGCTACACCTTC CASSTLDRFNYGYTF
TRBJ1-5 once - TRBV6-5 TGTGCCAGCAGTTACGAGCAGGGGTTTCAGCCCCAGCATTTT CASSYEQGFQPQHF
TRBJ1-4 - TRBD1 TRBV30 TGTGCCTGGAGTGTCGGGGCAGGGGGATATGAAAAACTGTTTTTT CAWSVGAGGYEKLFF
TRBJ2-5 once - TRBV7-3 TGTGCCAGCAGCGCACAGGGTCAAGAGACCCAGTACTTC CASSAQGQETQYF
TRBJ2-7 - TRBD2 TRBV7-9 TGTGCCAGCACCCTGGGAGGGTACGGCGAGCAGTACTTC CASTLGGYGEQYF
TRBJ2-3 - - TRBV2 TGTGCCAGCAGGGAGGGAGATACGCAGTATTTT CASREGDTQYF
TRBJ2-1 - TRBD2 TRBV19 TGTGCCAGTAGTCGGGTAGCGGGCTCCTACAATGAGCAGTTCTTC CASSRVAGSYNEQFF